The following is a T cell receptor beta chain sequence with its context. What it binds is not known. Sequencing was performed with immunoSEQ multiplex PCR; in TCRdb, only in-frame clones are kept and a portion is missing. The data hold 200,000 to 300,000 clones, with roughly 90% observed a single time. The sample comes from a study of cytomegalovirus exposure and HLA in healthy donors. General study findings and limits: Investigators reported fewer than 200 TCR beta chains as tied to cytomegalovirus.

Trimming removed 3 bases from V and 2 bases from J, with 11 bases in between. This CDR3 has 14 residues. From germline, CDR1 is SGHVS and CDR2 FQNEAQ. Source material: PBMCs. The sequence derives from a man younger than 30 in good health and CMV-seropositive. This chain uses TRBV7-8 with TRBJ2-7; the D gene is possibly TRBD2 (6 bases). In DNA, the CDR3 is TGTGCCAGCAGCTTGGAGGGAGTAACCTACGAGCAGTACTTC. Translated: CASSLEGVTYEQYF.